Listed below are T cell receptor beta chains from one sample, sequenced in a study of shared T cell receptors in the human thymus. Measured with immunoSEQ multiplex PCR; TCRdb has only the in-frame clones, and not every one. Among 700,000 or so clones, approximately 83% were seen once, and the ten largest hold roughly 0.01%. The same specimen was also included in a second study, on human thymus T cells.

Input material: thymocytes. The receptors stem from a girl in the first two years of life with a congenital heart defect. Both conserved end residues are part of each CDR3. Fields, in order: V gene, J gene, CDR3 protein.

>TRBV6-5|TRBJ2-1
CASSTQTGIYNEQFF
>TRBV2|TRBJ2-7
CASRALADSYEQYF
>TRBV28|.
CASSGTGFYEQYF
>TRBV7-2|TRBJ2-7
CASSLVASGYEQYF
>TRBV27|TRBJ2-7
CASSFRLAGVEQYF
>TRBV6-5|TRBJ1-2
CASSYSLRAGGGYTF
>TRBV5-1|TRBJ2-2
CASSLSALALQADQTVRGELFF
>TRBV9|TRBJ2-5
CASSPGRAGQVRRETQYF
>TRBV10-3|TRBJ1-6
CAISPGQNNSPLHF
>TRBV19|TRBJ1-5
CASTSRNSNQPQHF
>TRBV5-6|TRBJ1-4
CASSRGTATNEKLFF
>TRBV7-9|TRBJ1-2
CASSMGVNYGYTF
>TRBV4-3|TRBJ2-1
CASSPTDRGFWNEQFF
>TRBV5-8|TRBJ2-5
CASSLDLVWGQGAAQETQYF
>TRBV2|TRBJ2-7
CASASTRFYEQYF
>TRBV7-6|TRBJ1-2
CASSLQADRRELNGYTF
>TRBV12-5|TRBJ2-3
CASVGVERGGTDTQYF
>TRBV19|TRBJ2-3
CASSMFGGAFTDTQYF
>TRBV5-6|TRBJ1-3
CASSLRRYSGNTIYF
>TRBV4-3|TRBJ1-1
CASSQDRGTGGNTEAFF
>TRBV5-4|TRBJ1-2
CASSLGFLGRDRGQYGYTF
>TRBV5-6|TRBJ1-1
CASSSTPCPEAFF
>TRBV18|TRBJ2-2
CASSPKDFDVPDRGPGELFF
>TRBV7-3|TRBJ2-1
CASSLQGASYNEQFF
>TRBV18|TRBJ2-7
CASSPRQARGEQYF
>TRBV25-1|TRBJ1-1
CASSDGFTEGNTEAFF
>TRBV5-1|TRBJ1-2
CASSGTLNYGYTF
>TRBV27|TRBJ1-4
CASRGGRGTNEKLFF
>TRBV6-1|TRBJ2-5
CASSEHFPPGTQYF
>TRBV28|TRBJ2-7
CASSLNRTSGGPYEQYF
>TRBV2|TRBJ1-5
CASRLDRVSNQPQHF
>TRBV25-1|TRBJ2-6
CASGRDFQSSGANVLTF
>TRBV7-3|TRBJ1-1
CASSSLATDKNTEAFF
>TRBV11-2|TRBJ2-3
CASSPGTSASTDTQYF
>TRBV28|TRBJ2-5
CASSPTDGETQYF
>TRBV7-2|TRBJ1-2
CASSPPAGIGYTF
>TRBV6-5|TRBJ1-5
CATQGAGQPQHF
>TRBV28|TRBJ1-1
CASCWTGNDTEAFF
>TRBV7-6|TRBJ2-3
CASSLQRSTDTQYF
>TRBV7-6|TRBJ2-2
CASSYLLETGELFF
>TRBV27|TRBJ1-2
CASSSGLPYHRYGYTF
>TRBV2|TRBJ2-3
CASSQPGLSTDTQYF